This T cell receptor (beta chain) was identified during a study of radiotherapy plus CTLA-4 blockade in lung cancer. Overall study: The study recorded objective responses in less than 20% of patients and disease control in 25% to 35%.

Libraries were prepared by immunoSEQ multiplex PCR; TCRdb keeps only in-frame clonotypes and omits some of them. The sample records roughly 45,000 clones, roughly 60% being singletons. The V end was cut by 4 bases, the J end by 6 bases, with 17 bases between. This CDR3 spans 15 amino acids. Germline V CDR1 and CDR2: LNHDA, SQIVND (reference sequence). Focal radiation and CTLA-4 blockade (ipilimumab) were tested in chemo-refractory metastatic non-small-cell lung cancer patients. Sequenced material: peripheral blood, taken from a patient treated with radiotherapy plus ipilimumab. The TCR sequence derives from a human donor with non-small cell lung cancer who had a partial response to radiotherapy plus ipilimumab. The V call is TRBV19, the J call TRBJ2-3; perhaps TRBD2 as D (6 bases). The CDR3: CASSTVGQSGDTQYF. CDR3 DNA sequence: TGTGCCAGTAGTACGGTGGGCCAGAGCGGGGATACGCAGTATTTT.